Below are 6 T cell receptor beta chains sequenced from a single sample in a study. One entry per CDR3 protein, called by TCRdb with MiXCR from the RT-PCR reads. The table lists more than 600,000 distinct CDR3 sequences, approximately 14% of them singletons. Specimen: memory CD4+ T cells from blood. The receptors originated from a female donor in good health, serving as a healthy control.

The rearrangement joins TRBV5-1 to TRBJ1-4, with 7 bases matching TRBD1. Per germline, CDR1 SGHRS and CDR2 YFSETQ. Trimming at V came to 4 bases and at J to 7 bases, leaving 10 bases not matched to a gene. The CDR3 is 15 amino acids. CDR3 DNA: TGCGCCAGCAGCGCCGGGGACAGCGCGTTTGAAAAACTGTTTTTT. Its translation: CASSAGDSAFEKLFF.

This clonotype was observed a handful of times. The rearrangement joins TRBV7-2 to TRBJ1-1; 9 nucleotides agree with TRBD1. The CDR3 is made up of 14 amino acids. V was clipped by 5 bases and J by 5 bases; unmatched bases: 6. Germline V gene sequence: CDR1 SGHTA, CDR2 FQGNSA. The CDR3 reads CASSQNRGRTEAFF. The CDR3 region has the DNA TGTGCCAGCAGCCAAAACAGGGGGCGAACTGAAGCTTTCTTT.

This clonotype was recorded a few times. The CDR3: CASSLYTAGGSDTQYF. The DNA of the CDR3 is TGCGCCAGCAGCTTGTACACAGCGGGAGGATCAGATACGCAGTATTTT. V is TRBV5-1 and J is TRBJ2-3; 9 positions match TRBD2. In germline, CDR1 is SGHRS, CDR2 YFSETQ. The CDR3 length is 16 residues. V dropped 1 base and J dropped 4; count of bases not matched to a gene: 7. The full variable domain, with the rest looked up from reference TRBV5-1 and TRBJ2-3, is KAGVTQTPRYLIKTRGQQVTLSCSPISGHRSVSWYQQTPGQGLQFLFEYFSETQRNKGNFPGRFSGRQFSNSRSEMNVSTLELGDSALYLCASSLYTAGGSDTQYFGPGTRLTVL.

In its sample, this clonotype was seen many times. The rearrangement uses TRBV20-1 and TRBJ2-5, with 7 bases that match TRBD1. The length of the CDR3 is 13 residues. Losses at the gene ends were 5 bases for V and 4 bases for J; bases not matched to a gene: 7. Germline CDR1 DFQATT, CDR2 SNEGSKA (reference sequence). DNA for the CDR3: TGCAGTGCTGAGACAGGGCTGGTAGAGACCCAGTACTTC. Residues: CSAETGLVETQYF.

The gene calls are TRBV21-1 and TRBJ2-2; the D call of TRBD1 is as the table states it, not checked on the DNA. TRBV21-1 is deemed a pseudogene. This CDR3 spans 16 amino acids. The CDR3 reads CASSKDHRGGTGELFF. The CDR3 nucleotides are TGTGCCAGCAGCAAGGACCACAGGGGTGGCACCGGGGAGCTGTTTTTT.

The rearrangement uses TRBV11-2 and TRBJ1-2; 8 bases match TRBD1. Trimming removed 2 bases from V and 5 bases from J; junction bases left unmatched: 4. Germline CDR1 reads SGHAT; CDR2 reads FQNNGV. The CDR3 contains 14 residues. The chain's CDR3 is CASSLLRTGYGYTF. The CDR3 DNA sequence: TGTGCCAGCAGCTTACTCCGGACAGGGTATGGCTACACCTTC. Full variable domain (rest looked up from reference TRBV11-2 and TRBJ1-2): EAGVAQSPRYKIIEKRQSVAFWCNPISGHATLYWYQQILGQGPKLLIQFQNNGVVDDSQLPKDRFSAERLKGVDSTLKIQPAKLEDSAVYLCASSLLRTGYGYTFGSGTRLTVV.